Listed below are T cell receptor beta chains from one sample, sequenced in a study of Graves' ophthalmopathy and Graves' hyperthyroidism. TCRdb re-called the multiplex PCR reads with MiXCR, one entry per CDR3 protein. This sample yields some 400,000 distinct CDR3 sequences, of which approximately 20% are seen a single time; roughly 1.4% belongs to the top ten. Sequencing was done on a sample of peripheral blood. The receptors were sampled from a woman aged 18-29 years with Graves' ophthalmopathy. Each CDR3 is given with its conserved first and last residue. A D gene is named only where the DNA matches it firmly. Clone size is not always given. Where it is, it says once, few, many or a class for expanded clones.

D: .
J: TRBJ2-7
size: many
V: TRBV6-5
DNA: TGTGCCAGCAGTCGCCCTTTCTACGAGCAGTATTTC
CDR3: CASSRPFYEQYF

D: TRBD2
J: TRBJ2-2
size: many
V: TRBV6-4
DNA: TGTGCCAGCGCAACTAGCGGAGGTGGCACCGGGGAGCTGTTTTTT
CDR3: CASATSGGGTGELFF

D: .
J: TRBJ1-1
size: many
V: TRBV27
DNA: TGTGCCAGCAGTCCAATTATAGACATGAACACTGAAGCTTTCTTT
CDR3: CASSPIIDMNTEAFF

D: TRBD2
J: TRBJ2-5
size: many
V: TRBV25-1
DNA: TGTGCCAGCAGTGTCGGGACTAGCGGTCAAGAGACCCAGTACTTC
CDR3: CASSVGTSGQETQYF

D: TRBD2
J: TRBJ2-2
size: .
V: TRBV4-3
DNA: TGCGCCAGCAGCCAAAGTTTTAGCGGGGCCAACACCGGGGAGCTGTTTTTT
CDR3: CASSQSFSGANTGELFF

D: TRBD1
J: TRBJ2-7
size: many
V: TRBV2
DNA: TGTGCCAGCAGTGAATTGGGACAGGGGGCCCTCGAGCAGTACTTC
CDR3: CASSELGQGALEQYF

D: TRBD1
J: TRBJ1-1
size: many
V: TRBV29-1
DNA: TGCAGCGTTGAAAGTAAGACAGGGTTCGCTGACGGCTACGAAGCTTTCTTT
CDR3: CSVESKTGFADGYEAFF

D: TRBD2
J: TRBJ2-2
size: many
V: TRBV20-1
DNA: TGCAGTGCCTCCCCTTGGACTAGCGGGGCCACCGGGGAGCTGTTTTTT
CDR3: CSASPWTSGATGELFF

D: .
J: TRBJ1-5
size: many
V: TRBV7-2
DNA: TGTGCCAGCAGCCTCGCTCCTCCGGGGCTTATTATAGGCAATCAGCCCCAGCATTTT
CDR3: CASSLAPPGLIIGNQPQHF

D: .
J: TRBJ1-1
size: many
V: TRBV3-1
DNA: TGTGCCAGCAGCCCAGGAGGGGGAGGAGCTTTCTTT
CDR3: CASSPGGGGAFF

D: TRBD1
J: TRBJ2-7
size: many
V: TRBV11-2
DNA: TGTGCCAGCAGCTTAGATGGACAGGGCTACGAGCAGTACTTC
CDR3: CASSLDGQGYEQYF

D: TRBD1
J: TRBJ2-7
size: few
V: TRBV28
DNA: TGTGCCAGCACGACCGACAGGGGCGCTACCTACGAGCAGTACTTC
CDR3: CASTTDRGATYEQYF

D: .
J: TRBJ1-5
size: many
V: TRBV25-1
DNA: TGTGCCAGCAGTGGGCATACAGGGAGGGGCAATCAGCCCCAGCATTTT
CDR3: CASSGHTGRGNQPQHF

D: TRBD1
J: TRBJ2-5
size: many
V: TRBV7-2
DNA: TGTGCCAGCAGCTATAGACAGGGGGCCGGCGAAGAGACCCAGTACTTC
CDR3: CASSYRQGAGEETQYF

D: .
J: TRBJ2-7
size: many
V: TRBV6-2/TRBV6-3
DNA: TGTGCCAGCAGTTACTCTGGAGGACTTATGGAGCAGTACTTC
CDR3: CASSYSGGLMEQYF

D: .
J: TRBJ2-4
size: many
V: TRBV28
DNA: TGTGCCAGCAGTTTGGCGGAGGCCAAAAACATTCAGTACTTC
CDR3: CASSLAEAKNIQYF

D: TRBD1
J: TRBJ1-3
size: many
V: TRBV11-2
DNA: TGTGCCAGCAGCTTAGATGCCCCGGGACAGGGCTCTGGAAACACCATATATTTT
CDR3: CASSLDAPGQGSGNTIYF

D: TRBD2
J: TRBJ2-7
size: many
V: TRBV6-2/TRBV6-3
DNA: TGTGCCAGCAGTTACTCGACTGCGGGAGGGCCCTACGAGCAGTACTTC
CDR3: CASSYSTAGGPYEQYF

D: .
J: TRBJ2-7
size: many
V: TRBV7-2
DNA: TGTGCCAGCAGCTCCTCGACGGGCTACGAGCAGTACTTC
CDR3: CASSSSTGYEQYF

D: .
J: TRBJ1-2
size: few
V: TRBV4-2
DNA: TGTGCCAGCAGCCTTGGAGGGACCGACATCTATGGCTACACCTTC
CDR3: CASSLGGTDIYGYTF

D: .
J: TRBJ2-7
size: many
V: TRBV20-1
DNA: TGCAGTGCTAGACATTACAGGGCCTCGACCTACGAGCAGTACTTC
CDR3: CSARHYRASTYEQYF

D: TRBD1
J: TRBJ1-1
size: .
V: TRBV6-1
DNA: TGTGCCAGCAGTGCCGGGACAGGGCCCACTGAAGCTTTCTTT
CDR3: CASSAGTGPTEAFF

D: TRBD1
J: TRBJ1-2
size: many
V: TRBV19
DNA: TGTGCCAGTAGTATTCGGACAGGGGGGAACTATGGCTACACCTTC
CDR3: CASSIRTGGNYGYTF

D: TRBD1
J: TRBJ2-2
size: many
V: TRBV10-3
DNA: TGTGCCATCACGCCGGGACAGACCGGGGAGCTGTTTTTT
CDR3: CAITPGQTGELFF

D: .
J: TRBJ1-1
size: many
V: TRBV7-9
DNA: TGTTCCTCAAGAAGAGAGAACACTGAAGCTTTCTTT
CDR3: CSSRRENTEAFF

D: .
J: TRBJ2-3
size: .
V: TRBV6-1
DNA: TGTGCCAGCAGCCCAGACTCATTTAGCACAGATACGCAGTATTTT
CDR3: CASSPDSFSTDTQYF

D: .
J: TRBJ1-1
size: many
V: TRBV19
DNA: TGTGCCAGTAGTATAGGTGCAGGGATAGGGAACACTGAAGCTTTCTTT
CDR3: CASSIGAGIGNTEAFF

D: .
J: TRBJ2-7
size: .
V: TRBV15
DNA: TGTGCCACCAGCACAATGGACCCGTCCGAGCAGTACTTC
CDR3: CATSTMDPSEQYF

D: TRBD2
J: TRBJ2-2
size: many
V: TRBV20-1
DNA: TGCAGTGGGCTTAGCGGGAGGGACACCGGGGAGCTGTTTTTT
CDR3: CSGLSGRDTGELFF

D: .
J: TRBJ2-7
size: .
V: TRBV7-2
DNA: TGTGCCAGCAGCTTAGGACGCCTTACAGGGTACGAGCAGTACTTC
CDR3: CASSLGRLTGYEQYF

D: TRBD1
J: TRBJ1-5
size: many
V: TRBV19
DNA: TGTGCCAGTAGTATAGTTACACCCGGACAGGGGACCCAGCCCCAGCATTTT
CDR3: CASSIVTPGQGTQPQHF

D: .
J: TRBJ1-1
size: .
V: TRBV4-1
DNA: TGCGCCAGCGGCAGCCCGGGGGCGCAGGGCACTGAAGCTTTCTTT
CDR3: CASGSPGAQGTEAFF

D: .
J: TRBJ1-2
size: many
V: TRBV19
DNA: TGTGCCAGTAGTCCGTACATAGGACCCTATGGCTACACCTTC
CDR3: CASSPYIGPYGYTF

D: TRBD1
J: TRBJ1-1
size: .
V: TRBV6-5
DNA: TGTGCCAGCAGTTCCGCGACAGGGCCCAAGGAGAGCACTGAAGCTTTCTTT
CDR3: CASSSATGPKESTEAFF

D: TRBD1
J: TRBJ2-3
size: few
V: TRBV4-1
DNA: TGCGCCAGCAGCCAAGGGCCGCAGGGGGCGGGTGGGAGCACAGATACGCAGTATTTT
CDR3: CASSQGPQGAGGSTDTQYF